Listed below are T cell receptor beta chains from one sample, sequenced in a study of identical twins. TCRdb analysed the 5' RACE reads with MiXCR anew, one entry per CDR3 protein. The data contain 690,000 or so distinct CDR3 sequences, 8.6% of them singletons. The sample was also reused in another study, on yellow fever vaccine responses in identical twins.

The sequencing sample was made of PBMCs. The origin of the receptors is a young woman in good health. CDR3s include the opening cysteine and the closing phenylalanine or tryptophan. A D gene is named only where the DNA matches it firmly. Clone size is shown for a subset of rows, as once, few, many or a class of expanded clone.

j_call d_call v_call clone_size cdr3_aa cdr3_nt
TRBJ2-3 TRBD1 TRBV10-3 many CAISETGTGDLTDTQYF TGTGCCATCAGTGAGACTGGGACAGGGGACCTCACAGATACGCAGTATTTT
TRBJ2-1 - TRBV6-1 few CASRPPYHNEQFF TGTGCCAGCAGGCCCCCGTACCACAATGAGCAGTTCTTC
TRBJ2-2 - TRBV7-2 - CASSLLPGRNTGELFF TGTGCCAGCAGCTTGCTTCCGGGACGGAACACCGGGGAGCTGTTTTTT
TRBJ2-7 TRBD2 TRBV6-1 few CASESGGIAYEQYF TGTGCCAGCGAGAGCGGGGGGATAGCCTACGAGCAGTACTTC
TRBJ1-1 - TRBV5-8 many CASSRDISNTEAFF TGTGCCAGCAGCCGGGACATTTCGAACACTGAAGCTTTCTTT
TRBJ2-1 - TRBV20-1 many CSARIRGPTYNEQFF TGCAGTGCTAGAATCCGGGGGCCAACCTACAATGAGCAGTTCTTC
TRBJ1-1 - TRBV29-1 - CSVVSPDFGGRNTEAFF TGCAGCGTTGTGTCCCCCGATTTTGGGGGTAGGAACACTGAAGCTTTCTTT
TRBJ2-2 TRBD2 TRBV10-3 few CAITPSQEAGTKTNTGELFF TGTGCCATCACCCCCTCTCAAGAAGCGGGAACCAAAACGAACACCGGGGAGCTGTTTTTT
TRBJ2-7 - TRBV27 - CASSLVAVSSYEQYF TGTGCCAGCAGTTTAGTGGCGGTAAGCTCCTACGAGCAGTACTTC
TRBJ2-3 - TRBV7-9 few CASSRREWVDTQYF TGTGCCAGCAGCCGAAGGGAGTGGGTAGATACGCAGTATTTT
TRBJ2-1 - TRBV29-1 many CSARPSSYNEQFF TGCAGCGCCCGCCCTAGCTCCTACAATGAGCAGTTCTTC
TRBJ1-1 - TRBV7-9 - CASSFVRGNTEAFF TGTGCCAGCAGCTTCGTCCGGGGGAACACTGAAGCTTTCTTT
TRBJ2-7 TRBD2 TRBV11-2 few CASSLVQAGRGEQYF TGTGCCAGCAGCTTAGTCCAGGCTGGGAGGGGCGAGCAGTACTTC
TRBJ1-1 TRBD1 TRBV20-1 many CSAREGDRETEAFF TGCAGTGCTAGAGAGGGGGACAGGGAGACTGAAGCTTTCTTT
TRBJ2-5 - TRBV7-8 - CASSQNPVVKETQYF TGTGCCAGCAGCCAAAACCCCGTCGTTAAAGAGACCCAGTACTTC
TRBJ2-1 TRBD2 TRBV6-4 few CASSDSAGGPNEQFF TGTGCCAGCAGTGACTCAGCGGGGGGGCCCAATGAGCAGTTCTTC
TRBJ2-7 - TRBV12-3/TRBV12-4 - CASRSTGTYEQYF TGTGCCAGCAGATCTACAGGGACCTACGAGCAGTACTTC
TRBJ2-5 - TRBV11-3 - CASSSWGVQETQYF TGTGCCAGCAGCTCCTGGGGGGTTCAAGAGACCCAGTACTTC
TRBJ2-7 - TRBV3-1 few CASSQDPGTLSPWEQYF TGTGCCAGCAGCCAAGATCCCGGGACGCTATCCCCGTGGGAGCAGTACTTC